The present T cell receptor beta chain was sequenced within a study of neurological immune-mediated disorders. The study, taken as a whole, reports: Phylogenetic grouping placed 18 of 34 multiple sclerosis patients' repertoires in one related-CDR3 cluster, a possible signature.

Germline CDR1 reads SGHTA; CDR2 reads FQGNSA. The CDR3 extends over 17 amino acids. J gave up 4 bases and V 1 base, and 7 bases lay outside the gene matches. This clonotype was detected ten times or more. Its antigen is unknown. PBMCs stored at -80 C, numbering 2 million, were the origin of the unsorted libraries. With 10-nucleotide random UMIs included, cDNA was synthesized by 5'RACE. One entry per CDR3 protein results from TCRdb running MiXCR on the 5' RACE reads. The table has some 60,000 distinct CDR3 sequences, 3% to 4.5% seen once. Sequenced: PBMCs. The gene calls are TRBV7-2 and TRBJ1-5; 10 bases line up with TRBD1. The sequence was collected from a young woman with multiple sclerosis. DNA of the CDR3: TGTGCCAGCAGCTTAGGTACGACAGGGGGCAGGAATCAGCCCCAGCATTTT. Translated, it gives CASSLGTTGGRNQPQHF.